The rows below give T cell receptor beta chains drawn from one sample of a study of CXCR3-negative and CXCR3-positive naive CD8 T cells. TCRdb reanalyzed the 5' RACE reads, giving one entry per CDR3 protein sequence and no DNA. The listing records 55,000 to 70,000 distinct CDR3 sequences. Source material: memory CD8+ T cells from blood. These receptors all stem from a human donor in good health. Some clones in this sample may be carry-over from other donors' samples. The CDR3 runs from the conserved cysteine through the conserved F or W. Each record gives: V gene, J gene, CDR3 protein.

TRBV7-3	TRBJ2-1	CASSPLARGPLLLSYNEQFF
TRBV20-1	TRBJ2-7	CSARESEGTAYEQYF
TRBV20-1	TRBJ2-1	CSARGPKAGNEQFF
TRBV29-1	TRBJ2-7	CSVEGGQGVGIYEQYF
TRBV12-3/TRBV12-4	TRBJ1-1	CASSFGGEGMNTEAFF
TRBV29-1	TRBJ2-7	CSVIRREGSEQYF
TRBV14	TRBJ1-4	CASSQRVVTNEKLFF
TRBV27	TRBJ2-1	CASYISGSRDEQFF
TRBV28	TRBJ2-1	CASSLPSGNEQFF
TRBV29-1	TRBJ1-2	CSAPVGGLDGYTF
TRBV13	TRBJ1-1	CASSVENTEAFF
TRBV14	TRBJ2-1	CASSQDDGRNEQFF
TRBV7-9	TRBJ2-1	CASRIPGRAKFF
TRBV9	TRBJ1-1	CASSVGDGNTEAFF
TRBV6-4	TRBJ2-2	CASSDSGATGELFF
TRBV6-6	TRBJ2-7	CASSSGTGVEQYF
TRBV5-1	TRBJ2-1	CASSPERGWVNEQFF
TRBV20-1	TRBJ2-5	CSARTGGNQETQYF
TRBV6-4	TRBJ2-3	CASSISSGGTADTQYF
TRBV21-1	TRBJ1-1	CASSKAIQNTEAFF